This is a list of T cell receptor beta chains from one sample in a study of cytomegalovirus exposure and HLA in healthy donors. Using immunoSEQ multiplex PCR, the repertoire was profiled, and TCRdb retains in-frame clones only, with some absent. In the table there are around 40,000 clones, roughly 87% of which are singletons. What was sequenced was PBMCs. The source is a woman in her 40s in good health and CMV-seropositive. The CDR3 runs from the conserved cysteine through the conserved F or W. The order of the fields is V gene, D gene, clone size, J gene, CDR3 DNA, CDR3 protein. The D gene is left open where the match is weak. Size values are once, few and many counts, or a class for expanded clones, and some rows have none.

v_call: TRBV5-1
d_call: TRBD1
clone_size: few
j_call: TRBJ2-3
cdr3_nt: TGCGCCAGCAGCTTGGTCGGGACAGGGGGTTATTCCGCAGATACGCAGTATTTT
cdr3_aa: CASSLVGTGGYSADTQYF

v_call: TRBV6-5
d_call: TRBD1
clone_size: .
j_call: TRBJ1-1
cdr3_nt: TGTGCCAGCAGAAAGACAGGGACGAGGACTGAAGCTTTCTTT
cdr3_aa: CASRKTGTRTEAFF

v_call: TRBV19
d_call: .
clone_size: .
j_call: TRBJ1-6
cdr3_nt: TGTGCCAGTAGTATACAGAGCCAGGGAAATTCACCCCTCCACTTT
cdr3_aa: CASSIQSQGNSPLHF

v_call: TRBV28
d_call: TRBD1
clone_size: .
j_call: TRBJ2-7
cdr3_nt: TGTGCCAGCAGTTCCGGACAGGCCACCTACGAGCAGTACTTC
cdr3_aa: CASSSGQATYEQYF

v_call: TRBV6-5
d_call: .
clone_size: .
j_call: TRBJ2-7
cdr3_nt: TGTGCCAGCACCCCTCGAGGCGGATCCTACGAGCAGTACTTC
cdr3_aa: CASTPRGGSYEQYF

v_call: TRBV29-1
d_call: TRBD2
clone_size: .
j_call: TRBJ2-5
cdr3_nt: TGCAGCGTTGAAGGAGCGGGAGTGGAGACCCAGTACTTC
cdr3_aa: CSVEGAGVETQYF

v_call: TRBV14
d_call: .
clone_size: .
j_call: TRBJ1-1
cdr3_nt: TGTGCCAGCAGCCAAGAAGTGGGAGTAGCTGAAGCTTTCTTT
cdr3_aa: CASSQEVGVAEAFF

v_call: TRBV7-9
d_call: TRBD1
clone_size: .
j_call: TRBJ2-3
cdr3_nt: TGTGCCAGCAGCCTCGACAGGGGGCGAAGCACAGATACGCAGTATTTT
cdr3_aa: CASSLDRGRSTDTQYF

v_call: TRBV7-7
d_call: TRBD1
clone_size: .
j_call: TRBJ2-2
cdr3_nt: TGTGCTAGCAGCTCCGACAGGGGAGGGGAGCTGTTTTTT
cdr3_aa: CASSSDRGGELFF

v_call: TRBV7-2
d_call: .
clone_size: .
j_call: TRBJ2-6
cdr3_nt: TGTGCCAGCAGCCCCAGGGGCAGGGTGAGCTCTGGGGCCAACGTCCTGACTTTC
cdr3_aa: CASSPRGRVSSGANVLTF

v_call: TRBV7-2
d_call: TRBD1
clone_size: .
j_call: TRBJ1-4
cdr3_nt: TGTGCCAGCAGTGGACAGGCTGGGTCAACTAATGAAAAACTGTTTTTT
cdr3_aa: CASSGQAGSTNEKLFF

v_call: TRBV6-1
d_call: TRBD1
clone_size: .
j_call: TRBJ1-2
cdr3_nt: TGTGCCAGCAGGGATGGACAGGGGGCTGGCTACACCTTC
cdr3_aa: CASRDGQGAGYTF

v_call: TRBV9
d_call: TRBD2
clone_size: .
j_call: TRBJ2-3
cdr3_nt: TGTGCCAGCAGCGGATTAGCGGGAGGGAGCACAGATACGCAGTATTTT
cdr3_aa: CASSGLAGGSTDTQYF

v_call: TRBV28
d_call: TRBD1
clone_size: .
j_call: TRBJ2-7
cdr3_nt: TGTGCCAGCAGAGGCGGGACAGGGGATCGATACGAGCAGTACTTC
cdr3_aa: CASRGGTGDRYEQYF

v_call: TRBV21-1
d_call: .
clone_size: .
j_call: TRBJ2-7
cdr3_nt: TGTGCCAGCAGGGGGCCCCGTGGTCCTTACCACGAGCAGTACTTC
cdr3_aa: CASRGPRGPYHEQYF

v_call: TRBV10-3
d_call: .
clone_size: .
j_call: TRBJ1-5
cdr3_nt: TGTGCCATCAGTGAGTCGGGGGGGTTTGGCAATCAGCCCCAGCATTTT
cdr3_aa: CAISESGGFGNQPQHF

v_call: TRBV7-7
d_call: .
clone_size: .
j_call: TRBJ2-7
cdr3_nt: TGTGCTAGCAGCTTCTCGGTCAATGGTGAGCAGTACTTC
cdr3_aa: CASSFSVNGEQYF

v_call: TRBV29-1
d_call: TRBD1
clone_size: .
j_call: TRBJ2-7
cdr3_nt: TGCAGCGTTGGGAAGGGGGCAGTCTACGAGCAGTACTTC
cdr3_aa: CSVGKGAVYEQYF

v_call: TRBV7-6
d_call: TRBD1
clone_size: .
j_call: TRBJ2-2
cdr3_nt: TGTGCCAGCAGCTATCGACAGGGGAACACCGGGGAGCTGTTTTTT
cdr3_aa: CASSYRQGNTGELFF

v_call: TRBV6-5
d_call: .
clone_size: .
j_call: TRBJ2-7
cdr3_nt: TGTGCCAGCAGTTACTCGCGCGAGCAGTACTTC
cdr3_aa: CASSYSREQYF

v_call: TRBV11-2
d_call: TRBD2
clone_size: .
j_call: TRBJ2-1
cdr3_nt: TGTGCCAGCACCCAGTCGAGCGGGACCTACAATGAGCAGTTCTTC
cdr3_aa: CASTQSSGTYNEQFF

v_call: TRBV6-4
d_call: TRBD2
clone_size: .
j_call: TRBJ2-3
cdr3_nt: TGTGCCAGCAGTGGGCGAGCGGGGGCGGCTGATACGCAGTATTTT
cdr3_aa: CASSGRAGAADTQYF

v_call: TRBV2
d_call: TRBD1
clone_size: .
j_call: TRBJ1-4
cdr3_nt: TGTGCCAGCAACAGGGGAGTGGGTGAAAAACTGTTTTTT
cdr3_aa: CASNRGVGEKLFF

v_call: TRBV7-8
d_call: .
clone_size: .
j_call: TRBJ1-6
cdr3_nt: TGTGCCAGCAGCTCCGAGGCCCATTCACCCCTCCACTTT
cdr3_aa: CASSSEAHSPLHF

v_call: TRBV13
d_call: .
clone_size: medium-sized
j_call: TRBJ2-7
cdr3_nt: TGTGCCAGCAGCTTAGGTAAGGACAGCAGCTCCTACGAGCAGTACTTC
cdr3_aa: CASSLGKDSSSYEQYF

v_call: TRBV18
d_call: TRBD1
clone_size: .
j_call: TRBJ1-1
cdr3_nt: TGTGCCAGCTCCGTTAAGAGGACAGGGTTGAACACTGAAGCTTTCTTT
cdr3_aa: CASSVKRTGLNTEAFF

v_call: TRBV10-2
d_call: .
clone_size: .
j_call: TRBJ2-2
cdr3_nt: TGCGCCAGCAGTGAGCGGGGGAGCACCGGGGAGCTGTTTTTT
cdr3_aa: CASSERGSTGELFF

v_call: TRBV2
d_call: TRBD1
clone_size: .
j_call: TRBJ1-6
cdr3_nt: TGTGCCAGCAGAGCCGGGACAGGGGGCTTCTCACCCCTCCACTTT
cdr3_aa: CASRAGTGGFSPLHF

v_call: TRBV11-2
d_call: TRBD1
clone_size: .
j_call: TRBJ2-7
cdr3_nt: TGTGCCAGCAGCCGCCGGGACAGAATATCCGAGCAGTACTTC
cdr3_aa: CASSRRDRISEQYF

v_call: TRBV25-1
d_call: TRBD2
clone_size: few
j_call: TRBJ2-7
cdr3_nt: TGTGCCAGCACTGGAGGACTAGCGTACGAGCAGTACTTC
cdr3_aa: CASTGGLAYEQYF

v_call: TRBV19
d_call: .
clone_size: few
j_call: TRBJ2-4
cdr3_nt: TGTGCCAGCTCAAAGGGCGGCGGGCTACTAGCCAAAAACATTCAGTACTTC
cdr3_aa: CASSKGGGLLAKNIQYF

v_call: TRBV6-5
d_call: TRBD2
clone_size: .
j_call: TRBJ2-7
cdr3_nt: TGTGCCAGCAGTATGGACGGGGGGAGATACGAGCAGTACTTC
cdr3_aa: CASSMDGGRYEQYF

v_call: TRBV11-2
d_call: TRBD2
clone_size: .
j_call: TRBJ2-1
cdr3_nt: TGTGCCAGCAGCTTAGATTTCGGGGGGTACAATGAGCAGTTCTTC
cdr3_aa: CASSLDFGGYNEQFF

v_call: TRBV5-8
d_call: .
clone_size: .
j_call: TRBJ2-1
cdr3_nt: TGTGCCAGCAGCTTAATAGCGAGCTCCTACAATGAGCAGTTCTTC
cdr3_aa: CASSLIASSYNEQFF

v_call: TRBV11-2
d_call: .
clone_size: once
j_call: TRBJ1-1
cdr3_nt: TGTGCCAGCAGCCGGACAGCTACTGAAGCTTTCTTT
cdr3_aa: CASSRTATEAFF

v_call: TRBV28
d_call: .
clone_size: once
j_call: TRBJ2-7
cdr3_nt: TGTGCCAGCACCCAACCGGGTTCCTACGAGCAGTACTTC
cdr3_aa: CASTQPGSYEQYF

v_call: TRBV19
d_call: .
clone_size: .
j_call: TRBJ1-5
cdr3_nt: TGTGCCAGTAGTATAGTGGGCAGGGGTGAACAGCCCCAGCATTTT
cdr3_aa: CASSIVGRGEQPQHF

v_call: TRBV15
d_call: TRBD1
clone_size: .
j_call: TRBJ2-5
cdr3_nt: TGTGCCACCAGCCGAACGGGACAGGGGGGGGAGACCCAGTACTTC
cdr3_aa: CATSRTGQGGETQYF

v_call: TRBV28
d_call: .
clone_size: .
j_call: TRBJ1-6
cdr3_nt: TGTGCCAGCAGGGCCCACGGGGGAAGAAATTCACCCCTCCACTTT
cdr3_aa: CASRAHGGRNSPLHF

v_call: TRBV27
d_call: TRBD1
clone_size: few
j_call: TRBJ1-2
cdr3_nt: TGTGCCAGCAGTCCCTCCGGGACAGGGAACTATGGCTACACCTTC
cdr3_aa: CASSPSGTGNYGYTF

v_call: TRBV18
d_call: TRBD1
clone_size: .
j_call: TRBJ2-5
cdr3_nt: TGTGCCAGCTCGCCACGACAGGGCGAGACCCAGTACTTC
cdr3_aa: CASSPRQGETQYF

v_call: TRBV2
d_call: .
clone_size: .
j_call: TRBJ1-1
cdr3_nt: TGTGCCAGCAGTCCGGGACATATAAACCCTGAAGCTTTCTTT
cdr3_aa: CASSPGHINPEAFF

v_call: TRBV9
d_call: TRBD1
clone_size: .
j_call: TRBJ1-3
cdr3_nt: TGTGCCAGCAGCGCCCCCGGGACAGGGGACGGAAACACCATATATTTT
cdr3_aa: CASSAPGTGDGNTIYF